The next 12 T cell receptor beta chains were all read from a single sample in a study of blood T cell repertoires in COVID-19. Clones were sequenced by immunoSEQ multiplex PCR, and TCRdb holds only the in-frame ones, with some missing. The sample includes about 490,000 clones, 70% to 90% of them seen just once. Material for sequencing was peripheral blood. The receptors stem from a human donor in a cohort sampled during active COVID-19.

V gene TRBV6-5 combines with J gene TRBJ1-1; D may be TRBD1 (6 bases). There are 15 residues in the CDR3. CDR1 MNHEY and CDR2 SVGAGI come from the germline V gene. Trimming shortened V by 4 bases and J by 0 bases, and 12 bases separated the two germline ends. CDR3 in DNA: TGTGCCAGCAGTTCATCGGGACATCTGAACACTGAAGCTTTCTTT. Its translation: CASSSSGHLNTEAFF.

The chain has TRBV29-1 and TRBJ2-7; D perhaps matches TRBD1 (5 bases). Germline CDR1 is SQVTM and CDR2 is ANQGSEA. This CDR3 has 13 residues. Trimming left V 4 bases short and J 7 bases short, with 17 bases between. Here the CDR3 reads CSVGGRAHAEQYF. The DNA of the CDR3 is TGCAGCGTTGGGGGCCGGGCCCACGCGGAGCAGTACTTC.

A remark on this clone: This sample includes further DNA sequences coding for the same CDR3. The chain has TRBV28 and TRBJ2-7, with 9 bases lining up with TRBD1. The CDR3 has 14 residues. The germline gives CDR1 MDHEN, CDR2 SYDVKM. V dropped 6 bases and J dropped 2; count of bases not matched to a gene: 5. The CDR3 DNA follows: TGTGCCAGCAGATGGGGACAGGGACCCTACGAGCAGTACTTC. Translated, it gives CASRWGQGPYEQYF.

The chain uses TRBV7-9 and TRBJ1-1; TRBD1 matches at 7 bases. The germline CDR1 and CDR2 sequences are SEHNR and FQNEAQ (reference sequence). J lost 11 bases, V lost 8 bases, and 17 bases had no gene match. The CDR3 has 14 residues. The DNA for the CDR3 is TGTGCCAGCTTCCAGGGGGGAAGGAAGTTATTGGCTTTCTTT. It specifies CASFQGGRKLLAFF. The full variable domain, its missing parts supplied by reference TRBV7-9 and TRBJ1-1, is DTGVSQNPRHKITKRGQNVTFRCDPISEHNRLYWYRQTLGQGPEFLTYFQNEAQLEKSRLLSDRFSAERPKGSFSTLEIQRTEQGDSAMYLCASFQGGRKLLAFFGQGTRLTVV.

The chain carries TRBV5-5 and TRBJ1-2, with D possibly TRBD1 on 5 matching bases. The CDR3 has 15 amino acids. Trimming stripped 3 bases from V and 4 bases from J, with 16 bases between. Germline V gene sequence: CDR1 SGHKS, CDR2 YYEKEE (reference sequence). The CDR3 DNA reads as TGTGCCAGCAGCTCCCGGGGAGGGGAAGGCTATGGCTACACCTTC. Its translation: CASSSRGGEGYGYTF.

This clone was recorded a few times. The rearrangement links TRBV19 to TRBJ2-1; 7 bases line up with TRBD2. Trimming removed 2 bases from V and 7 bases from J; junction bases left unmatched: 11. The CDR3 consists of 16 residues. CDR1 and CDR2 (germline): LNHDA, SQIVND (reference sequence). The CDR3 coding sequence is TGTGCCAGTAGTATATTGTCCAGCGGGATAGGAAATGAGCAGTTCTTC. Protein sequence: CASSILSSGIGNEQFF.

This clone has just a few counts. The chain recombines TRBV18 with TRBJ1-6; D perhaps matches TRBD1 (5 bases). V shed 4 bases and J shed 5 bases, with 15 bases lying between them. This CDR3 comprises 16 residues. Germline values: CDR1 KGHSH, CDR2 LQKENI. CDR3 region: CASSHKGLHHNSPLHF. The CDR3 DNA is TGTGCCAGCTCACATAAGGGGTTACACCATAATTCACCCCTCCACTTT. Full variable domain (remainder filled in from reference TRBV18 and TRBJ1-6): NAGVMQNPRHLVRRRGQEARLRCSPMKGHSHVYWYRQLPEEGLKFMVYLQKENIIDESGMPKERFSAEFPKEGPSILRIQQVVRGDSAAYFCASSHKGLHHNSPLHFGNGTRLTVT.

The chain employs TRBV28 and TRBJ1-1; D is uncertain. The CDR3 sequence is 13 residues long. Trimming took 6 bases from V and 0 from J, leaving 8 bases between them. Germline V CDR1 and CDR2: MDHEN, SYDVKM. Written as DNA, the CDR3 is TGTGCCAGCAGGGGCCTTCTGAACACTGAAGCTTTCTTT. It yields the protein CASRGLLNTEAFF.

This rearrangement joins TRBV11-3 to TRBJ2-1, with 9 bases aligning to TRBD2. Germline CDR1 SGHNT, CDR2 YENEEA. Trimming at V came to 4 bases and at J to 6 bases, leaving 7 bases not matched to a gene. The CDR3 runs 15 residues. The CDR3 DNA follows: TGTGCCAGCAGCTGGGCTGCGGGAGGGCTCAATGAGCAGTTCTTC. Its translation is CASSWAAGGLNEQFF.

This clone was detected once. The chain joins TRBV18 to TRBJ1-2; 7 nucleotides agree with TRBD1. The CDR3 is 15 residues long. V shed 0 bases and J 4 bases; nucleotides not matched to a gene: 5. Per the germline V gene, CDR1 is KGHSH and CDR2 is LQKENI. The CDR3 region is CASSPPRTGPYGYTF. The CDR3 bases are TGTGCCAGCTCACCACCGAGGACAGGACCCTATGGCTACACCTTC.

The rearrangement links TRBV10-3 to TRBJ2-5; no definite D call. This CDR3 spans 15 amino acids. Germline V gene lookup returns CDR1 ENHRY and CDR2 SYGVKD. The V and J ends lost 2 bases and 1 base respectively, with 11 bases between them. In DNA form, the CDR3 reads TGTGCCATCAGTGAGGCGCACGAACTCCAAGAGACCCAGTACTTC. It is translated as CAISEAHELQETQYF.

This clone was counted only a few times. This sequence joins TRBV2 and TRBJ2-7; TRBD1 agrees at 10 bases. Looked up from germline, CDR1 is SNHLY and CDR2 is FYNNEI. The CDR3 contains 14 residues. The V gene end was trimmed by 6 bases and the J gene end by 2 bases; junction bases not matched to a gene: 4. The CDR3 loop reads CASRDRGITYEQYF. The DNA for the CDR3 is TGTGCCAGCAGGGACAGGGGGATTACCTACGAGCAGTACTTC.